The 32 T cell receptor beta chains presented below share a single source sample, sequenced in a study of Ad26.COV2.S vaccination and SARS-CoV-2 variants. The treatment: about 20 received Ad26.COV2.S at low or high dose, single or two shots; about five received placebo; per-sample allocation not given. Samples analyzed were those drawn on day 63 after the first vaccine or placebo injection. The assay was immunoSEQ multiplex PCR, and TCRdb's table has in-frame clones only and misses some. Among 400,000 to 450,000 clones listed, about 92% were seen once. The sequences come from peripheral blood, collected in a trial of Ad26.COV2.S vaccine versus placebo. The receptors here all came from a person between 18 and 60 years old who received the Ad26.COV2.S COVID-19 vaccine or a placebo.

The CDR3 region is CASSRYPHNEQFF. DNA of the CDR3: TGTGCCAGCAGCCGGTATCCCCACAATGAGCAGTTCTTC. The chain combines TRBV11-3 with TRBJ2-1; no clear D. The CDR3 has 13 residues. V shed 5 bases and J shed 5 bases, with 10 bases lying between them. Germline CDR1 reads SGHNT; CDR2 reads YENEEA.

The V gene is TRBV6-2 or TRBV6-3, the J gene TRBJ2-3; D is unresolved. This CDR3 has 12 residues. The germline V and J ends were trimmed by 5 bases and 7 bases, with 10 bases remaining between them. The germline V gene encodes CDR1 MNHEY and CDR2 SVGEGT. CDR3 protein: CASSPRQNTQYF. CDR3 bases: TGTGCCAGCAGTCCACGACAAAATACGCAGTATTTT.

The chain combines TRBV2 with TRBJ2-7; TRBD2 matches at 11 bases. V was clipped by 9 bases and J by 8 bases; unmatched bases: 6. Germline V gene data show CDR1 as SNHLY and CDR2 as FYNNEI. The CDR3 totals 12 residues. The CDR3 DNA sequence: TGTGCCAGAGATAGCGGGGGGGCGCAGCAGTACTTC. Amino acids: CARDSGGAQQYF.

The genes are TRBV11-2 and TRBJ2-7; D tentatively fits TRBD1 or TRBD2 (5 bases each). Germline CDR1 is SGHAT and CDR2 is FQNNGV. The CDR3 is 14 residues long. V lost 5 bases to trimming and J lost 2 bases, with 13 bases between them. The CDR3 reads CASSGQGDPYEQYF. CDR3 nucleotide sequence: TGTGCCAGCAGCGGGCAGGGAGATCCCTACGAGCAGTACTTC.

This chain links TRBV7-9 with TRBJ2-5; TRBD2 agrees at 7 bases. Germline V gene sequence: CDR1 SEHNR, CDR2 FQNEAQ (reference sequence). V dropped 2 bases and J dropped 3; count of bases not matched to a gene: 3. This CDR3 contains 14 residues. For the CDR3, the DNA is TGTGCCAGCAGCTTAATCGCGGGGGAAGAGACCCAGTACTTC. The encoded protein is CASSLIAGEETQYF.

The J gene is TRBJ1-3, the V gene TRBV3-1 (or the pseudogene TRBV3-2); D perhaps matches TRBD1 (5 bases). CDR1 and CDR2 from the germline V gene are LGHDT and YNNKEL (reference sequence). The ends were cut back, 3 bases at V and 0 bases at J, with 15 bases in the middle. The CDR3 is 17 amino acids. DNA of the CDR3: TGTGCCAGCAGCCATCGGGGCAAGGACTTCTCTGGAAACACCATATATTTT. This sequence encodes CASSHRGKDFSGNTIYF.

This clone was detected only once. The V and J genes are TRBV4-3 and TRBJ1-1, with D tentatively TRBD1 (5 bases). Trimming cost V 3 bases and J 3 bases, with 14 bases left between them. Germline V gives CDR1 LGHNA, CDR2 YSLEER. CDR3 length: 15 residues. In DNA form, the CDR3 reads TGCGCCAGCAGCCATCACGGGACCTGGGACACTGAAGCTTTCTTT. Translating gives CASSHHGTWDTEAFF.

The J gene is TRBJ2-1, the V gene TRBV9; D uncertain. V was shortened by 1 base and J by 9 bases, with 14 bases between the two germline ends. This CDR3 region has 14 residues. CDR1 and CDR2 (germline): SGDLS, YYNGEE. DNA of the CDR3: TGTGCCAGCAGCGTATATGGGGTCGACGGTGAGCAGTTCTTC. It is translated as CASSVYGVDGEQFF.

This clone was counted a few times. The J gene is TRBJ1-5, the V gene TRBV5-5, with D possibly matching TRBD1 (5 bases). V gave up 4 bases and J gave up 4 bases, with 18 bases separating them. This CDR3 has 16 amino acids. Germline values: CDR1 SGHKS, CDR2 YYEKEE (reference sequence). CDR3 bases: TGTGCCAGCAGCCCAAGGTCTGGGGGAGGAAATCAGCCCCAGCATTTT. Translated, it gives CASSPRSGGGNQPQHF.

This chain joins TRBV7-9 and TRBJ2-5; D call uncertain. This CDR3 contains 15 residues. The germline V gene encodes CDR1 SEHNR and CDR2 FQNEAQ (reference sequence). V lost 1 base to trimming and J lost 5 bases, with 14 bases between them. The CDR3 reads CASSLDRALVETQYF. The CDR3 bases are TGTGCCAGCAGCTTAGATCGGGCTCTCGTGGAGACCCAGTACTTC.

This rearrangement joins TRBV7-8 to TRBJ2-5, with unresolved D. This CDR3 spans 14 amino acids. Germline V gene data show CDR1 as SGHVS and CDR2 as FQNEAQ. V was pared by 5 bases and J by 3 bases, with 13 bases between. This CDR3 reads CASSARAREETQYF. CDR3 in DNA: TGTGCCAGCAGCGCCCGAGCTAGAGAAGAGACCCAGTACTTC.

This clone has just one count. The CDR3 is CASSARDTYEQYF. The CDR3 DNA follows: TGTGCCAGCAGCGCCCGGGACACCTACGAGCAGTACTTC. V gene TRBV7-6 combines with J gene TRBJ2-7, with D possibly TRBD1 on 6 matching bases. The CDR3 covers 13 residues. The V gene's germline CDR1 is SGHVS and CDR2 FNYEAQ. Trimming stripped 5 bases from V and 2 bases from J, with 10 bases between.

V is TRBV7-8 and J is TRBJ1-5, with 7 bases aligning to TRBD1. CDR3 size: 15 residues. Unmatched junction bases numbered 4, after V lost 5 bases and J lost 0 bases. CDR1 SGHVS and CDR2 FQNEAQ come from the germline V gene. The CDR3 is CASSAQGDSNQPQHF. DNA of the CDR3: TGTGCCAGCAGCGCCCAGGGGGATAGCAATCAGCCCCAGCATTTT.

The V call is TRBV10-3, the J call TRBJ1-6, with TRBD1 matching over 7 bases. Germline CDR1 reads ENHRY; CDR2 reads SYGVKD. CDR3 length equals 15 residues. Trimming removed 0 bases from V and 8 bases from J; junction bases left unmatched: 4. The DNA for the CDR3 is TGTGCCATCAGTGAGTCCCCAGGGGGAGATTCACCCCTCCACTTT. It codes for CAISESPGGDSPLHF.

This chain uses TRBV27 with TRBJ2-1; 14 bases line up with TRBD2. In germline, CDR1 is MNHEY, CDR2 SMNVEV (reference sequence). J lost 5 bases, V lost 5 bases, and 17 bases had no gene match. This CDR3 is 20 amino acids long. The chain's CDR3 is CASSSLISGTSGGNHNEQFF. The CDR3 DNA reads as TGTGCCAGCAGTAGTCTAATTTCCGGGACTAGCGGGGGAAATCACAATGAGCAGTTCTTC.

The rearrangement links TRBV2 to TRBJ2-7, with 7 bases matching TRBD2. There are 15 residues in the CDR3. CDR1 is SNHLY and CDR2 is FYNNEI in the germline V gene. V lost 7 bases, J lost 5 bases, and 14 bases stayed unmatched. CDR3 nucleotide sequence: TGTGCCAGCACCCGGGGATATGGGGGGGTGGACGAGCAGTACTTC. It codes for CASTRGYGGVDEQYF. Variable domain in full (rest from reference TRBV2 and TRBJ2-7): EPEVTQTPSHQVTQMGQEVILRCVPISNHLYFYWYRQILGQKVEFLVSFYNNEISEKSEIFDDQFSVERPDGSNFTLKIRSTKLEDSAMYFCASTRGYGGVDEQYFGPGTRLTVT.

This rearrangement joins TRBV2 to TRBJ2-3; 9 positions agree with TRBD1. V was pared by 7 bases and J by 2 bases, with 7 bases of the junction left unmatched. The CDR3 contains 15 residues. Germline assignment: CDR1 SNHLY and CDR2 FYNNEI. CDR3 sequence (DNA): TGTGCCAGCACCCAACAGGGGGCAAACACAGATACGCAGTATTTT. It encodes CASTQQGANTDTQYF.

This chain links TRBV11-3 with TRBJ2-3; 9 nucleotides match TRBD2. This CDR3 is 16 amino acids long. With 1 base clipped from V and 2 bases from J, the junction kept 4 bases outside the gene matches. Germline CDR1 SGHNT, CDR2 YENEEA. CDR3 loop: CASSLGGGAPTDTQYF. The DNA of the CDR3 is TGTGCCAGCAGCTTAGGCGGGGGGGCCCCCACAGATACGCAGTATTTT.

The gene calls are TRBV28 and TRBJ2-1; TRBD2 aligns across 8 bases. The germline gives CDR1 MDHEN, CDR2 SYDVKM. The junction had 16 bases not matched to a gene; V was cut back by 7 bases and J by 8 bases. This CDR3 has 16 residues. The CDR3 nucleotides read TGTGCCAGCATGGCAGCGGGGGTTGTCCGAGTTTATGAGCAGTTCTTC. Residues: CASMAAGVVRVYEQFF.

The gene calls are TRBV18 and TRBJ2-3; 11 bases align to TRBD2. J gave up 1 base and V 2 bases, and 2 bases lay outside the gene matches. Germline V gives CDR1 KGHSH, CDR2 LQKENI. The CDR3 runs 16 residues. The CDR3 DNA reads TGTGCCAGCTCACCAACGGGACTAGCGGGCACAGATACGCAGTATTTT. This sequence encodes CASSPTGLAGTDTQYF.

This chain links TRBV27 with TRBJ1-2; D possibly corresponds to TRBD1 (6 bases). Germline assignment: CDR1 MNHEY and CDR2 SMNVEV (reference sequence). V was trimmed by 3 bases and J by 1 base, leaving 12 bases between them. The CDR3 runs to 15 residues. The CDR3 sequence: CASSFSGQINYGYTF. For the CDR3, the DNA is TGTGCCAGCAGTTTCTCGGGACAAATTAACTATGGCTACACCTTC.

The table lists this clone with a count of one. This chain uses TRBV27 with TRBJ1-4; D is perhaps TRBD1 (6 bases). Germline V gives CDR1 MNHEY, CDR2 SMNVEV (reference sequence). Trimming pared 3 bases from V and 7 bases from J, leaving 15 bases between. The CDR3 has 15 amino acids. The CDR3 DNA sequence: TGTGCCAGCAGTTTCGGAGGGACATTGGGTGAAAAACTGTTTTTT. Its translation is CASSFGGTLGEKLFF.

V gene TRBV7-6 combines with J gene TRBJ2-1, with D uncertain. Looked up from germline, CDR1 is SGHVS and CDR2 is FNYEAQ. Trimming pared 0 bases from V and 8 bases from J, leaving 2 bases between. The CDR3 loop spans 11 amino acids. CDR3 protein: CASSLADEQFF. CDR3 in DNA: TGTGCCAGCAGCTTAGCGGATGAGCAGTTCTTC.

This chain connects TRBV30 to TRBJ1-5; D is undetermined. The germline V gene has CDR1 GTSNPN and CDR2 SVGIG (reference sequence). Trimming took 3 bases from V and 2 from J, leaving 8 bases between them. The CDR3 loop spans 13 amino acids. The CDR3 region has the DNA TGTGCCTGGAGGGCTGTGGGCAATCAGCCCCAGCATTTT. Its protein product is CAWRAVGNQPQHF. Drawing the rest from reference TRBV30 and TRBJ1-5, the complete variable domain is SQTIHQWPATLVQPVGSPLSLECTVEGTSNPNLYWYRQAAGRGLQLLFYSVGIGQISSEVPQNLSASRPQDRQFILSSKKLLLSDSGFYLCAWRAVGNQPQHFGDGTRLSIL.

The genes are TRBV6-5 and TRBJ2-2; TRBD1 aligns across 7 bases. With 2 bases clipped from V and 3 bases from J, the junction kept 3 bases outside the gene matches. The CDR3 totals 15 residues. CDR1 MNHEY and CDR2 SVGAGI come from the germline V gene. The chain's CDR3 is CASSYVQGDTGELFF. CDR3 nucleotides: TGTGCCAGCAGTTACGTCCAGGGGGACACCGGGGAGCTGTTTTTT.

The chain combines TRBV5-4 with TRBJ1-4; possible D gene TRBD1, 5 bases. The CDR3 spans 14 residues. Germline V CDR1 and CDR2: SGHNT, YYREEE (reference sequence). V lost 0 bases and J lost 7, with 10 bases in between. The CDR3 region has the DNA TGTGCCAGCAGCTTGGCAGGGATTGGTGAAAAACTGTTTTTT. Amino acid sequence: CASSLAGIGEKLFF. The full variable domain, its missing parts supplied by reference TRBV5-4 and TRBJ1-4, is ETGVTQSPTHLIKTRGQQVTLRCSSQSGHNTVSWYQQALGQGPQFIFQYYREEENGRGNFPPRFSGLQFPNYSSELNVNALELDDSALYLCASSLAGIGEKLFFGSGTQLSVL.

The rearrangement joins TRBV6-6 to TRBJ1-5; D remains unclear. The CDR3 spans 16 residues. Trimming took off 1 base at V and 0 bases at J, with 10 bases between the two ends. Germline V CDR1 and CDR2: MNHNY, SVGAGI (reference sequence). CDR3 in amino acids: CASSYLGADSNQPQHF. The DNA of the CDR3 is TGTGCCAGCAGTTACTTGGGTGCCGATAGCAATCAGCCCCAGCATTTT.

The chain couples TRBV3-1 (or the pseudogene TRBV3-2) to TRBJ1-2; TRBD1 matches 8 bases. CDR1 and CDR2 from the germline V gene are LGHDT and YNNKEL (reference sequence). The CDR3 is 15 residues long. V dropped 0 bases and J dropped 4; count of bases not matched to a gene: 4. The CDR3 is CASSQDSGTGYGYTF. The CDR3 DNA reads TGTGCCAGCAGCCAAGACAGTGGGACAGGCTATGGCTACACCTTC.

The gene calls are TRBV19 and TRBJ2-7; D not certain. The CDR3 covers 14 residues. V shed 5 bases and J shed 2 bases, with 13 bases lying between them. The germline V gene has CDR1 LNHDA and CDR2 SQIVND (reference sequence). The CDR3 spells CASSWKPFTYEQYF. CDR3 sequence (DNA): TGTGCCAGTAGTTGGAAGCCCTTCACCTACGAGCAGTACTTC.

In its sample, this clone was seen once. The gene calls are TRBV4-1 and TRBJ2-7; tentative D call: TRBD2 (5 bases). CDR1 and CDR2 (germline): MGHRA, YSYEKL. This CDR3 contains 13 residues. Trimming shortened V by 8 bases and J by 2 bases, and 13 bases separated the two germline ends. In DNA, the CDR3 is TGCGCCAGCTCCGGGGTGGTACCCTACGAGCAGTACTTC. Residues: CASSGVVPYEQYF.

V and J are TRBV5-6 and TRBJ2-7, with D possibly being TRBD1 (6 bases). From germline, CDR1 is SGHDT and CDR2 YYEEEE. Trimming pared 3 bases from V and 2 bases from J, leaving 9 bases between. This CDR3 contains 13 residues. This CDR3 is CASSSGVTYEQYF. As DNA, the CDR3 is TGTGCCAGCAGCTCAGGGGTTACCTACGAGCAGTACTTC. The full variable domain, in which reference TRBV5-6 and TRBJ2-7 provide the parts outside the CDR3, is DAGVTQSPTHLIKTRGQQVTLRCSPKSGHDTVSWYQQALGQGPQFIFQYYEEEERQRGNFPDRFSGHQFPNYSSELNVNALLLGDSALYLCASSSGVTYEQYFGPGTRLTVT.

In this sample, this clone turned up once. CDR3 DNA: TGTGCCAGCAGCCCGGGTTTCCAGGGTCACAGGTCACCCCTCCACTTT. It specifies CASSPGFQGHRSPLHF. The chain joins TRBV7-8 to TRBJ1-6; D is possibly TRBD1 (5 bases). Germline V gives CDR1 SGHVS, CDR2 FQNEAQ. The CDR3 has 16 residues. The V gene lost 5 bases and the J gene lost 10 bases, with 21 bases spanning the gap.